What follows are 11 T cell receptor beta chains derived from one specimen sequenced in a study of shared clonotypes between healthy human individuals. Here immunoSEQ multiplex PCR was the method, and the copy in TCRdb shows in-frame clones only, minus some. The sample yields a few million clones, 85% to 95% seen once. Sequencing was performed on naive CD4+ T cells from PBMCs. The subset is: CD45RA+ positively selected. Source of these receptors: a man aged 18 to 29 in good health. Some clones in this sample may be carry-over from other donors' samples.

The V gene is TRBV14, the J gene TRBJ1-2, with D unclear. Per the germline V gene, CDR1 is SGHDN and CDR2 is FVKESK. The CDR3 is 11 residues long. The ends were cut back, 6 bases at V and 5 bases at J, with 7 bases in the middle. The CDR3 nucleotides read TGTGCCAGCAGGAGCTGGTATGGCTACACCTTC. Translation gives CASRSWYGYTF.

This chain joins TRBV28 and TRBJ1-5, with D unclear. CDR1 and CDR2 from the germline V gene are MDHEN and SYDVKM. The CDR3 runs to 15 residues. V gave up 6 bases and J gave up 0 bases, with 12 bases separating them. CDR3 DNA sequence: TGTGCCAGCAGGCCAGTAAGCTATAGCAATCAGCCCCAGCATTTT. Translating gives CASRPVSYSNQPQHF. The full variable domain, its missing parts supplied by reference TRBV28 and TRBJ1-5, is DVKVTQSSRYLVKRTGEKVFLECVQDMDHENMFWYRQDPGLGLRLIYFSYDVKMKEKGDIPEGYSVSREKKERFSLILESASTNQTSMYLCASRPVSYSNQPQHFGDGTRLSIL.

The V and J genes are TRBV18 and TRBJ2-3; a possible D gene is TRBD1 (5 bases). The CDR3 length is 15 residues. The V end lost 4 bases, the J end lost 0 bases, and 11 bases lay between the germline ends. The germline V gene encodes CDR1 KGHSH and CDR2 LQKENI. CDR3 DNA sequence: TGTGCCAGCTCACGGGGCCAGTTTAGCACAGATACGCAGTATTTT. This codes for CASSRGQFSTDTQYF.

This clone appeared once. The chain employs TRBV9 and TRBJ2-1; 10 bases agree with TRBD2. Germline values: CDR1 SGDLS, CDR2 YYNGEE. Unmatched junction bases numbered 1, after V lost 4 bases and J lost 3 bases. There are 14 residues in the CDR3. The CDR3 protein is CASSLAGDYNEQFF. The DNA of the CDR3 is TGTGCCAGCAGCCTAGCGGGGGACTACAATGAGCAGTTCTTC.

The chain recombines TRBV11-2 with TRBJ1-3, with D hard to call. V lost 1 base to trimming and J lost 4 bases, with 11 bases between them. CDR1 SGHAT and CDR2 FQNNGV come from the germline V gene. CDR3 length: 15 amino acids. CDR3 region: CASSLAGVQGNTIYF. DNA of the CDR3: TGTGCCAGCAGCTTAGCTGGGGTCCAAGGAAACACCATATATTTT.

The chain carries TRBV6-5 and TRBJ2-7; either TRBD1 or TRBD2 may fit D (6 bases each). CDR3 length equals 15 residues. From germline, CDR1 is MNHEY and CDR2 SVGAGI. V lost 0 bases, J lost 2 bases, and 11 bases lay in between. CDR3 DNA sequence: TGTGCCAGCAGTTACTCGAACGGGGGCCCCTACGAGCAGTACTTC. It specifies CASSYSNGGPYEQYF.

V usage is TRBV5-4 and J usage is TRBJ2-5; D is ambiguous. CDR1 is SGHNT and CDR2 is YYREEE in the germline V gene (reference sequence). The germline V and J ends were trimmed by 6 bases and 1 base, with 13 bases remaining between them. The CDR3 is 14 residues long. This CDR3 reads CASTLGQAQETQYF. The DNA for the CDR3 is TGTGCCAGCACCCTAGGGCAGGCCCAAGAGACCCAGTACTTC.

This clone is a singleton in its sample. Other DNA sequences from this sample encode an identical CDR3 as well. CDR3 in amino acids: CASSIGRQETQYF. Here the CDR3 DNA reads TGTGCCAGTAGTATTGGTCGGCAAGAGACCCAGTACTTC. The chain links TRBV19 to TRBJ2-5; D gene unclear. V lost 3 bases to trimming and J lost 2 bases, with 7 bases between them. The CDR3 covers 13 residues. Germline V gene sequence: CDR1 LNHDA, CDR2 SQIVND (reference sequence).

This chain joins TRBV5-4 and TRBJ2-2; 9 positions agree with TRBD1. V was clipped by 0 bases and J by 7 bases; unmatched bases: 7. The CDR3 length is 16 residues. Germline V gene sequence: CDR1 SGHNT, CDR2 YYREEE (reference sequence). CDR3 DNA sequence: TGTGCCAGCAGCTTGGGTGGGACAGGGAAGATCGGGGAGCTGTTTTTT. Translating it yields CASSLGGTGKIGELFF.

The rearrangement uses TRBV4-3 and TRBJ2-5; 7 bases map to TRBD2. V was pared by 3 bases and J by 4 bases, with 8 bases of the junction left unmatched. The CDR3 is made up of 15 amino acids. Per germline, CDR1 LGHNA and CDR2 YSLEER. The CDR3 here is CASSQGEVAGETQYF. As DNA, the CDR3 is TGCGCCAGCAGCCAGGGGGAAGTAGCGGGAGAGACCCAGTACTTC.

The V gene is TRBV19, the J gene TRBJ2-3; the D is unclear. CDR1 LNHDA and CDR2 SQIVND come from the germline V gene (reference sequence). The CDR3 consists of 15 residues. The V end was cut by 3 bases, the J end by 2 bases, with 12 bases between. CDR3 in amino acids: CASSISLAHTDTQYF. The CDR3 nucleotides are TGTGCCAGTAGTATTTCTTTAGCACACACAGATACGCAGTATTTT.